Presented here are 8 T cell receptor beta chains from one specimen sequenced in a study of shared clonotypes between healthy human individuals. The assay was immunoSEQ multiplex PCR, and TCRdb's table has in-frame clones only and misses some. The data contain about 2.4 million clones, 90% to 95% of them singletons. The source material was naive CD4+ T cells from PBMCs. Subset of the sample: CD45RA+ positively selected. These receptors were taken from a man aged 18 to 29 in good health. Some clones in this sample may be carry-over from other donors' samples.

The CDR3 DNA sequence: TGTGCCAGCAGTTTGTTCTTTGCGGCGGCCTACGAGCAGTACTTC. Residues: CASSLFFAAAYEQYF. This sequence joins TRBV28 and TRBJ2-7, with D hard to call. V shed 3 bases and J shed 2 bases, with 14 bases lying between them. This CDR3 has 15 residues. Germline loops: CDR1 MDHEN, CDR2 SYDVKM.

The V gene is TRBV11-3, the J gene TRBJ2-7, with 7 bases matching TRBD2. V lost 1 base and J lost 5; bases outside the gene matches: 2. The CDR3 sequence is 13 residues long. Germline V gene lookup returns CDR1 SGHNT and CDR2 YENEEA. In nucleotides, the CDR3 is TGTGCCAGCAGCTTAGCGGGAGGCCACGAGCAGTACTTC. Residues: CASSLAGGHEQYF.

The chain employs TRBV7-9 and TRBJ1-1; weak D call: TRBD1 (5 bases). The CDR3 loop spans 16 amino acids. With 2 bases removed from V and 1 base from J, the gap between germline ends came to 14 bases. From germline, CDR1 is SEHNR and CDR2 FQNEAQ (reference sequence). The CDR3 sequence: CASSLWVGTRNTEAFF. The CDR3 nucleotides are TGTGCCAGCAGCTTATGGGTAGGGACCCGGAACACTGAAGCTTTCTTT. Filled out from reference TRBV7-9 and TRBJ1-1, the complete variable domain reads DTGVSQNPRHKITKRGQNVTFRCDPISEHNRLYWYRQTLGQGPEFLTYFQNEAQLEKSRLLSDRFSAERPKGSFSTLEIQRTEQGDSAMYLCASSLWVGTRNTEAFFGQGTRLTVV.

This clone was seen only once. V usage is TRBV19 and J usage is TRBJ2-1; 12 positions match TRBD2. CDR1 LNHDA and CDR2 SQIVND come from the germline V gene (reference sequence). The CDR3 runs 18 residues. V was clipped by 6 bases and J by 4 bases; unmatched bases: 13. As DNA, the CDR3 is TGTGCCAGTAGGTCCCCTAGCGGGAGGGCCAAAGTTTACAATGAGCAGTTCTTC. Its protein is CASRSPSGRAKVYNEQFF. Based on the CDR3 plus reference TRBV19 and TRBJ2-1, the full variable domain is DGGITQSPKYLFRKEGQNVTLSCEQNLNHDAMYWYRQDPGQGLRLIYYSQIVNDFQKGDIAEGYSVSREKKESFPLTVTSAQKNPTAFYLCASRSPSGRAKVYNEQFFGPGTRLTVL.

The chain couples TRBV7-2 to TRBJ1-1; no reliable D call. Germline V gives CDR1 SGHTA, CDR2 FQGNSA. There are 14 residues in the CDR3. V dropped 1 base and J dropped 8 bases, with 14 bases sitting between them. The CDR3 nucleotides are TGTGCCAGCAGCTTAGTAAGAGTTGAACTCGAAGCTTTCTTT. Translated, it gives CASSLVRVELEAFF. Based on the CDR3 plus reference TRBV7-2 and TRBJ1-1, the full variable domain is GAGVSQSPSNKVTEKGKDVELRCDPISGHTALYWYRQSLGQGLEFLIYFQGNSAPDKSGLPSDRFSAERTGGSVSTLTIQRTQQEDSAVYLCASSLVRVELEAFFGQGTRLTVV.

The chain carries TRBV10-3 and TRBJ2-1; D may match TRBD1 or TRBD2 (5 bases each). The V gene lost 0 bases and the J gene lost 5 bases, with 20 bases spanning the gap. This CDR3 region has 18 residues. Germline CDR1 reads ENHRY; CDR2 reads SYGVKD. The DNA for the CDR3 is TGTGCCATCAGTGAGTCTAAATTCCGGGACCTACTCGACAATGAGCAGTTCTTC. Residues: CAISESKFRDLLDNEQFF.

Comment on this clone: The same CDR3 can be traced to other DNA sequences in this sample. The CDR3 protein is CASSVGLAGAHEQYF. The CDR3 DNA reads TGTGCCAGCAGCGTAGGGCTAGCGGGAGCTCACGAGCAGTACTTC. The chain links TRBV9 to TRBJ2-7; 10 bases fit TRBD2. Unmatched junction bases numbered 5, after V lost 0 bases and J lost 5 bases. CDR3 size: 15 residues. The germline V gene encodes CDR1 SGDLS and CDR2 YYNGEE.

The chain couples TRBV5-5 to TRBJ1-1, with unresolved D. The CDR3 has 14 amino acids. V shed 5 bases and J shed 1 base, with 12 bases lying between them. Per germline, CDR1 SGHKS and CDR2 YYEKEE (reference sequence). The DNA of the CDR3 is TGTGCCAGCAGAGCGACGGGAGGGAACACTGAAGCTTTCTTT. Its translation: CASRATGGNTEAFF.